Given below is one T cell receptor (beta chain) in context. This entry comes from a study of blood T cell repertoires in COVID-19. Across the study: Sites in the United States, Italy and Spain provided acute and convalescent COVID-19 samples.

As originally analysed: Nucleated cell number was recorded as an estimate derived from reference gene primer amplification. TCRdb keeps only in-frame clones here, not all; method: immunoSEQ multiplex PCR. That table gives V, J and clone size, and the DNA gave D and trimming. The sample holds about 180,000 clones, 80% to 90% seen once. CDR3 length: 14 residues. Trimming took 0 bases from V and 2 from J, leaving 8 bases between them. Germline V gives CDR1 LGHNA, CDR2 YSLEER. The chain recombines TRBV4-3 with TRBJ2-7; D may be TRBD2 (5 bases). The sequencing input was peripheral blood. The clonotype originates from a man between 65 and 85 years old with active or convalescent COVID-19. The CDR3 sequence is CASSQDAGAYEQYF. The CDR3, as DNA: TGCGCCAGCAGCCAAGATGCCGGGGCCTACGAGCAGTACTTC.